The 4 T cell receptor beta chains listed next were all sequenced from one sample in a study of response to subunit inactivated influenza vaccine. TCRdb used MiXCR to reprocess the RT-PCR reads, holding one entry per CDR3 protein. The repertoire includes some 570,000 distinct CDR3 sequences, around 11% of them detected once, and 9.5% to 12% sits in the top ten. These sequences were also reported in another study, on T cells expressing NK-cell markers. This second report adds: In generating TCR beta cDNA, 5'RACE template switching with UMIs was used.

The sequencing used PBMCs from blood, collected on the day of vaccination. These receptors originate from a man between 45 and 60 years old who received an inactivated influenza vaccine.

This chain connects TRBV6-5 to TRBJ2-2; the D is unclear. This CDR3 is 14 amino acids long. Trimming cost V 2 bases and J 4 bases, with 8 bases left between them. CDR1 is MNHEY, CDR2 SVGAGI, per germline. The CDR3 region is CASSYVPITGELFF. CDR3 bases: TGTGCCAGCAGTTACGTCCCAATCACCGGGGAGCTGTTTTTT.

This clonotype was counted only a few times. The J gene is TRBJ2-7, the V gene TRBV27; 9 nucleotides match TRBD1. The V and J ends lost 5 bases and 6 bases, in that order; junction bases with no gene match: 8. The CDR3 has 14 residues. Looked up from germline, CDR1 is MNHEY and CDR2 is SMNVEV (reference sequence). The CDR3 spells CASSQDRGEGEQYF. In DNA form, the CDR3 reads TGTGCCAGCAGTCAGGACAGGGGAGAGGGCGAGCAGTACTTC.

This chain links TRBV20-1 with TRBJ2-3; maybe TRBD1 (6 bases). V lost 5 bases and J 4 bases, leaving 13 bases between the germline ends. CDR3 length equals 13 residues. Germline assignment: CDR1 DFQATT and CDR2 SNEGSKA (reference sequence). CDR3 amino acids: CSAYVQGPDTQYF. The CDR3 nucleotides read TGCAGTGCTTACGTACAGGGCCCAGATACGCAGTATTTT.

This clonotype was recorded once. The V and J genes are TRBV5-1 and TRBJ2-2; D is undetermined. The CDR3 has 17 amino acids. Per the germline V gene, CDR1 is SGHRS and CDR2 is YFSETQ. Trimming removed 0 bases from V and 3 bases from J, with 15 bases in between. In DNA, the CDR3 is TGCGCCAGCAGCTTGGCCTCCCGGACCCCGGACACCGGGGAGCTGTTTTTT. Translation: CASSLASRTPDTGELFF.